This paragraph covers one T cell receptor beta chain sequence. The antigen is not known. Compared with germline, one end of the junction differs, possibly owing to a read error. The source of the sample is a study of vaccination and CD4 T cells after COVID-19. Overall study context: Stimulation used overlapping spike peptides from SARS-CoV-2, HCoV-NL63, HCoV-OC43 and HCoV-229E. General study findings and limits: The appearance of a median roughly 90% of reactive clones in convalescent patients occurred only post-vaccination.

From germline, CDR1 is SGHVS and CDR2 FQNEAQ. The CDR3 contains 20 residues. Stated treatment: approximately 10-day PBMC culture with coronavirus spike peptide pools or control peptides (ViraFEST assay). Cultures used two million PBMCs per well, approximately 9.8 IU/ml IL-2 and approximately 9.6 ug/ml peptides. Cultured CD4+ T-cell DNA underwent Oncomine TCR Beta short-read sequencing. TCRdb reanalysed the PCR reads using MiXCR and keeps one entry per CDR3 protein. The sample records around 7,200 distinct CDR3 sequences, 60% to 65% being singletons. This clonotype was sampled from a human donor who had recovered from COVID-19. J is TRBJ2-1 and V is TRBV7-8; TRBD2 agrees at 9 bases. Material for sequencing was CD4+ T cells from blood, cultured in vitro. CDR3 sequence (DNA): TGTGCCAGCAGCCACGGGCTTAGGTTAGGCGGGAGGGCCGACTACAATGAGCAATTCTTC. Its protein product is CASSHGLRLGGRADYNEQFF.